This T cell receptor (beta chain) was recorded in a study of OX40 agonist ivuxolimab in advanced cancers. Turning to the study itself: The dose of intravenous ivuxolimab that patients received every 2 weeks ranged from 0.01 to 10 mg/kg. A history of anti-PD-1, anti-PD-L1 or anti-CTLA-4 therapy was acceptable, and roughly 40% had some. General study points: CD8+ T cells averaged more expanded clones than CD4+.

CDR3 length: 11 residues. Looked up from germline, CDR1 is DFQATT and CDR2 is SNEGSKA (reference sequence). Trimming removed 2 bases at V and 5 bases at J, with 6 bases between. Turning to this clone: The antigen remains undetermined.

Produced via immunoSEQ multiplex PCR; TCRdb's table is partial and in-frame only. The data hold approximately 81,000 clones, with around 93% observed a single time. The receptor was isolated from an adult with an advanced solid tumor such as melanoma, head and neck, liver or kidney cancer. V and J are TRBV20-1 and TRBJ1-2; D not certain. This specimen consisted of CD4+ or CD8+ T cells sorted from blood, obtained in a trial of the OX40 agonist ivuxolimab. In DNA form, the CDR3 reads TGCAGTGCTAGATCCTTATATGGCTACACCTTC. Its translation: CSARSLYGYTF.